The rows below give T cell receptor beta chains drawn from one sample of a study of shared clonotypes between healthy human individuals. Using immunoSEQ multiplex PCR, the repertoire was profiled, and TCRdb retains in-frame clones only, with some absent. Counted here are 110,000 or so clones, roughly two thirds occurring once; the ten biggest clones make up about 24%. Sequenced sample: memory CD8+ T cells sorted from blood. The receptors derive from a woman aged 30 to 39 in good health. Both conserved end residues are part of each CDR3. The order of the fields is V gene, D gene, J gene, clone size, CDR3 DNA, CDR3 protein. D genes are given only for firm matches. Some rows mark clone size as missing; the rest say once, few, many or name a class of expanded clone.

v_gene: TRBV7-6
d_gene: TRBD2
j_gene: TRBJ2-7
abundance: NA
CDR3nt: TGTGCCAGCAGCCAAGATCACGGGACTAGCGATGAGCAGTACTTC
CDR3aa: CASSQDHGTSDEQYF

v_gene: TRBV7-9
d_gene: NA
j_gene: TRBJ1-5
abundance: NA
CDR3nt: TGTGCCAGCAGCGCCGTAGAGGGAGGCAATCAGCCCCAGCATTTT
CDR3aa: CASSAVEGGNQPQHF

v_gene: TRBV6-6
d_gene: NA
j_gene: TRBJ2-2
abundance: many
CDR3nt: TGTGCCAGCAGTCGCGACAGGTCGGGGTCCGGGGAGCTGTTTTTT
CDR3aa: CASSRDRSGSGELFF

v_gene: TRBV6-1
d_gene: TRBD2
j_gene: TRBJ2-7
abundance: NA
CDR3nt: TGTGCCAGCAGTGAAGACCTAGCGGGAAGCTACGAGCAGTACTTC
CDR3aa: CASSEDLAGSYEQYF

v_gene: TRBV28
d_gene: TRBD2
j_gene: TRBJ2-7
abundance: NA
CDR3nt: TGTGCCAGCAGTTACGGTCTAGCGGGATTACGAGGGGCTAATTACGAGCAGTACTTC
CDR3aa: CASSYGLAGLRGANYEQYF

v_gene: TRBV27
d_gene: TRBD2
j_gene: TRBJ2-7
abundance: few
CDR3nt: TGTGCCAGCAGTTTAAGCGGGGCCTACGAGCAGTACTTC
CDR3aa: CASSLSGAYEQYF

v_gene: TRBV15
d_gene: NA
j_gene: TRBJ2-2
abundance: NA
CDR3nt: TGTGCCACCAGCAGAGGCGTAAAGGCCGGGGTAACCGGGGAGCTGTTTTTT
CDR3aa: CATSRGVKAGVTGELFF

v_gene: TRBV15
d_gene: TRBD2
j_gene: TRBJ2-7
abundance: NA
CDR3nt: TGTGCCACCAGCAGAGCGCGGGGGGACTTCTACGAGCAGTACTTC
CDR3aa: CATSRARGDFYEQYF

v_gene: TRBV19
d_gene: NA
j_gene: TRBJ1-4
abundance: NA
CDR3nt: TGTGCCAGTAGTATAGATCTTGGAGGGGCTAATGAAAAACTGTTTTTT
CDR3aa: CASSIDLGGANEKLFF

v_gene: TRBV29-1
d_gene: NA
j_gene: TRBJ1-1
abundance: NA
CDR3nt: TGCAGCGTTGATCGGAGGGGGTTTAACACTGAAGCTTTCTTT
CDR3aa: CSVDRRGFNTEAFF

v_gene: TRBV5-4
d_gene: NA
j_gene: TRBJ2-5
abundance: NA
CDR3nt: TGTGCCAGCAGCTTGGAGAGGGAGGAGACCCAGTACTTC
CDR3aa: CASSLEREETQYF

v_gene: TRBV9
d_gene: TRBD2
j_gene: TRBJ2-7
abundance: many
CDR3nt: TGTGCCAGCAGCGCCGCGGGAGACTCCTACGAGCAGTACTTC
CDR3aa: CASSAAGDSYEQYF

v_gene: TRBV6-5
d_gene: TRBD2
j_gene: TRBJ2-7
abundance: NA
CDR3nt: TGTGCCAGCAGTTACTCTTGGAGCGGGAATTACGAGCAGTACTTC
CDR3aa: CASSYSWSGNYEQYF

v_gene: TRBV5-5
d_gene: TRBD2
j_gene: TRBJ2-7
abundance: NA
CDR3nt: TGTGCCAGCAGCCCCGGACTAGCGGGAGGCCACGAGCAGTACTTC
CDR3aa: CASSPGLAGGHEQYF

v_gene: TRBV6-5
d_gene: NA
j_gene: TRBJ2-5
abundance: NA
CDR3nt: TGTGCCAGCAGCCCGTCATGGGGTAAAGAGACCCAGTACTTC
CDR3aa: CASSPSWGKETQYF

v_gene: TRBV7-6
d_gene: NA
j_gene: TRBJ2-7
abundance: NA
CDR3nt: TGTGCCAGCAGCTTATACCCCGACCGAACCTACGAGCAGTACTTC
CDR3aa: CASSLYPDRTYEQYF

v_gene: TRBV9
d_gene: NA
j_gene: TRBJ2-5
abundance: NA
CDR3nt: TGTGCCAGCAGCGTAGATCGGGGAGGCCAAGAGACCCAGTACTTC
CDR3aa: CASSVDRGGQETQYF

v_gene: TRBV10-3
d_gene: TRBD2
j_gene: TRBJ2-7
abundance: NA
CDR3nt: TGTGCCAGCAGTGATTTACTAGCGGACAGCTCCTACGAGCAGTACTTC
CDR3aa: CASSDLLADSSYEQYF

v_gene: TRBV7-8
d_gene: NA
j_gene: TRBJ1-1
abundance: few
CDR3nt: TGTGCCAGCAGCTTAGCTTTGGGTTACACTGAAGCTTTCTTT
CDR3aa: CASSLALGYTEAFF

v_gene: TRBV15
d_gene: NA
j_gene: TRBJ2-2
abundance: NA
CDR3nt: TGTGCCACCAGCCGACGACTAGATCCCGGGGGGGAGCTGTTTTTT
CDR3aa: CATSRRLDPGGELFF

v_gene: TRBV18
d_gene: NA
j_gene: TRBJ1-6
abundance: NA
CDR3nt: TGTGCCAGCTCACCTACGGACAGAAATTCACCCCTCCACTTT
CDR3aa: CASSPTDRNSPLHF

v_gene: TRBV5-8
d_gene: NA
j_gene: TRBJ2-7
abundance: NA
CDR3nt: TGTGCCAGCAGTCATGCGGGTTACCAGGGGTCTACCTACGAGCAGTACTTC
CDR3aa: CASSHAGYQGSTYEQYF

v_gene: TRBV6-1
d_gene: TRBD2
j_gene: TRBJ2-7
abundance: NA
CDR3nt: TGTGCCAGCAGAGGGGGACTAGTCTACGAGCAGTACTTC
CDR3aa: CASRGGLVYEQYF

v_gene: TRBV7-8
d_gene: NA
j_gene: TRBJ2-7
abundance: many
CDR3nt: TGTGCCAGCAGCATTCCTGGGTCGCAATCCTACGAGCAGTACTTC
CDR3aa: CASSIPGSQSYEQYF

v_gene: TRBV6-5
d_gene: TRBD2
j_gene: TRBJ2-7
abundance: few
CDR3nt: TGTGCCAGCAGTGGTCGAGCGGGGGCTAACGACGAGCAGTACTTC
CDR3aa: CASSGRAGANDEQYF

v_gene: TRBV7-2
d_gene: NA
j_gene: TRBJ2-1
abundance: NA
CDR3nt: TGTGCCAGCAGCCGGCGGTGGGGCTACAATGAGCAGTTCTTC
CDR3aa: CASSRRWGYNEQFF

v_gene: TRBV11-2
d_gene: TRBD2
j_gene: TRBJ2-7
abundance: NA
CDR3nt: TGTGCCAGCAGCTTTCCTTCCGGGACTAGCGGGGTCTACGAGCAGTACTTC
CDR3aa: CASSFPSGTSGVYEQYF

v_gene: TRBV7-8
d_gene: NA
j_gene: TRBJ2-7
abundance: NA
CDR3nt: TGTGCCAGCAGCCAATGGGTCTACGAGCAGTACTTC
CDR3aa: CASSQWVYEQYF

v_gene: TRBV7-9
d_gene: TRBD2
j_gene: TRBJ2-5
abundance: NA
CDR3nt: TGTGCCAGCAGCTTCGGGCGGGAGCGGTACGAGACCCAGTACTTC
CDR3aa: CASSFGRERYETQYF

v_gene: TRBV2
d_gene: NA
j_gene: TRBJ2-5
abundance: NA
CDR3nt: TGTGCCAGCAGTGAATCCCGGATTCATCAAGAGACCCAGTACTTC
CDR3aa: CASSESRIHQETQYF

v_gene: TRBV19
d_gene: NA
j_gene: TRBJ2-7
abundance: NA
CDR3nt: TGTGCCAGCTCGACGGGGGAGTACGAGCAGTACTTC
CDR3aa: CASSTGEYEQYF

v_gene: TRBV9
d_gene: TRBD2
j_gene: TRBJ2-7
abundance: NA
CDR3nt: TGTGCCAGCAACGAAGCGGGAGGTACCTACGAGCAGTACTTC
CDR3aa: CASNEAGGTYEQYF

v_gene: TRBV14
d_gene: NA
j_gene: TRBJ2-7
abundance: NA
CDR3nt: TGTGCCAGCAGCCACCCTACGGACCCAGACAGATACTACGAGCAGTACTTC
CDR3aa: CASSHPTDPDRYYEQYF

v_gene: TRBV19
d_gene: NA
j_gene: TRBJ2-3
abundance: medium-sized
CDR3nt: TGTGCCAGTAGTATAGATGCAGACGACACAGATACGCAGTATTTT
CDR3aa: CASSIDADDTDTQYF

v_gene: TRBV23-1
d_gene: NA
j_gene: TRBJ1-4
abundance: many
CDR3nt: TGCGCCAGCAGTGTGCAGGACAGTCTTAATGAAAAACTGTTTTTT
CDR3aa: CASSVQDSLNEKLFF

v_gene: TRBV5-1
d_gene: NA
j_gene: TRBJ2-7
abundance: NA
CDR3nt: TGCGCCAGCAGCTTGGTAGCGAGGTCCTACGAGCAGTACTTC
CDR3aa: CASSLVARSYEQYF

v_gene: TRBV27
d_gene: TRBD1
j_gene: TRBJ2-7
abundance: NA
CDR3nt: TGTGCCAGCAGTTCAGGACAGGGGCCGAGTTACGAGCAGTACTTC
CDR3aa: CASSSGQGPSYEQYF

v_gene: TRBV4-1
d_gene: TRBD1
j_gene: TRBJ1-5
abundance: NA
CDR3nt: TGCGCCAGCAGCCAAAATTTTAGGGGGCCCAATCAGCCCCAGCATTTT
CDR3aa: CASSQNFRGPNQPQHF

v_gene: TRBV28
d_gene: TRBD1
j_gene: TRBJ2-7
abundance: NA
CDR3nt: TGTGCCAGCAGTTATCACAGGGGTCTATACGAGCAGTACTTC
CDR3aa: CASSYHRGLYEQYF

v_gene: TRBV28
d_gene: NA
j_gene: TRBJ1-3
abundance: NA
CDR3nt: TGTGCCAGCAGACCCACCGGGTCCTTCTCTGGAAACACCATATATTTT
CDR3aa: CASRPTGSFSGNTIYF

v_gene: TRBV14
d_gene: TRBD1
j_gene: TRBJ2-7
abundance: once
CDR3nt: TGTGCCAGCAGCCAACGGGACAGGGCCTTCTACGAGCAGTACTTC
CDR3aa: CASSQRDRAFYEQYF

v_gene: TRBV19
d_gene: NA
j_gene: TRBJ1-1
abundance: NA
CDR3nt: TGTGCCAGTAGTATTGGACAGAACACTGAAGCTTTCTTT
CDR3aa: CASSIGQNTEAFF

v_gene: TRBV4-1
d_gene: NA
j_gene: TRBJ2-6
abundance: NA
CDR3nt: TGCGCCAGCAGCCAGAGGGAGAACTGGGGCAGGTTTGACTCTGGGGCCAACGTCCTGACTTTC
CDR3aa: CASSQRENWGRFDSGANVLTF

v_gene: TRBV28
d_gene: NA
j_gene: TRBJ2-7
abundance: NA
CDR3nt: TGTGCCAGCAGCGGCTATGGACAGACGGACGAGCAGTACTTC
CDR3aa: CASSGYGQTDEQYF

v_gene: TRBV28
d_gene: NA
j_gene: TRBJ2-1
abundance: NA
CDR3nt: TGTGCCAGCAGTTTGCAGGGAGAACCCTACAATGAGCAGTTCTTC
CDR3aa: CASSLQGEPYNEQFF